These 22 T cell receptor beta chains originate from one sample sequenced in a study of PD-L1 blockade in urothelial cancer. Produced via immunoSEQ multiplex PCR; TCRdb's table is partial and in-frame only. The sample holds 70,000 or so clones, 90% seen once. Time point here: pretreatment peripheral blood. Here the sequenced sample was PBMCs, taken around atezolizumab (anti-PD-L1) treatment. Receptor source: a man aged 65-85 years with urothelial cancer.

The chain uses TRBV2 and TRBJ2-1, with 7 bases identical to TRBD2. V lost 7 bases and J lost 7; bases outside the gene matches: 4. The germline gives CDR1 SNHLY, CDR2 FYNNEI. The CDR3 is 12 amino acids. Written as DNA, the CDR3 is TGTGCCAGCATGGCGGGAGAGAATGAGCAGTTCTTC. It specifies CASMAGENEQFF. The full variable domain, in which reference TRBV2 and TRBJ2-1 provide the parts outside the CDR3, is EPEVTQTPSHQVTQMGQEVILRCVPISNHLYFYWYRQILGQKVEFLVSFYNNEISEKSEIFDDQFSVERPDGSNFTLKIRSTKLEDSAMYFCASMAGENEQFFGPGTRLTVL.

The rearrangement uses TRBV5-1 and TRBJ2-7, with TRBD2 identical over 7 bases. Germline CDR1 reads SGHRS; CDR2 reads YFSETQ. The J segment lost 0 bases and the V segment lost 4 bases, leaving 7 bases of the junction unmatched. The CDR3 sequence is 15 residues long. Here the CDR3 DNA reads TGCGCCAGCAGCCCCGGGACTATAAGCTCCTACGAGCAGTACTTC. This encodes CASSPGTISSYEQYF.

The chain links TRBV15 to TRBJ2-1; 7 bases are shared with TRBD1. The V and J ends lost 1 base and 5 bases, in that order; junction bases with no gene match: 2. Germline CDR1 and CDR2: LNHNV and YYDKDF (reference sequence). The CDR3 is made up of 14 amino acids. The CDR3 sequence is CATSRVGTDNEQFF. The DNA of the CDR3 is TGTGCCACCAGCAGAGTGGGGACAGACAATGAGCAGTTCTTC.

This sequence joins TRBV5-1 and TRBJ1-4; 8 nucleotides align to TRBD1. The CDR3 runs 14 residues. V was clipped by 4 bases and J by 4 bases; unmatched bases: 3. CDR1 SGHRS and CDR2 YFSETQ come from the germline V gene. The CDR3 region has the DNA TGCGCCAGCAGCGGGACAGGTCTTAATGAAAAACTGTTTTTT. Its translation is CASSGTGLNEKLFF. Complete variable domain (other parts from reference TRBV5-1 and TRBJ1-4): KAGVTQTPRYLIKTRGQQVTLSCSPISGHRSVSWYQQTPGQGLQFLFEYFSETQRNKGNFPGRFSGRQFSNSRSEMNVSTLELGDSALYLCASSGTGLNEKLFFGSGTQLSVL.

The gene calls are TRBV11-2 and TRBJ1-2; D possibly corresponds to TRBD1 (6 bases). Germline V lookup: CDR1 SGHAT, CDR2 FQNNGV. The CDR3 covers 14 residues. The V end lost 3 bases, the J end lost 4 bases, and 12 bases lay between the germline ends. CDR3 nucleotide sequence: TGTGCCAGCAGCTTGACGACAGGCCCCTATGGCTACACCTTC. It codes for CASSLTTGPYGYTF.

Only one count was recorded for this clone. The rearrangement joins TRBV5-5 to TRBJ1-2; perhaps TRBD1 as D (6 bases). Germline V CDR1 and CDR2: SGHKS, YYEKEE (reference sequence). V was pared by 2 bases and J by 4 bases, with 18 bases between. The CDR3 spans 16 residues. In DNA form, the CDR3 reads TGTGCCAGCAGCTTCACTGGGGGCAGGGAGTCCTATGGCTACACCTTC. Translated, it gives CASSFTGGRESYGYTF. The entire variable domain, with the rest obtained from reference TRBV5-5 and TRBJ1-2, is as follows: DAGVTQSPTHLIKTRGQQVTLRCSPISGHKSVSWYQQVLGQGPQFIFQYYEKEERGRGNFPDRFSARQFPNYSSELNVNALLLGDSALYLCASSFTGGRESYGYTFGSGTRLTVV.

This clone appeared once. CDR3 sequence reads: CASSLWGDTGELFF. CDR3 coding DNA: TGTGCCAGCAGCTTATGGGGAGACACCGGGGAGCTGTTTTTT. J is TRBJ2-2 and V is TRBV7-3, with D perhaps matching TRBD2 (5 bases). CDR1 is SGHTA and CDR2 is FQGTGA in the germline V gene. V was shortened by 2 bases and J by 3 bases, with 7 bases between the two germline ends. This CDR3 comprises 14 residues.

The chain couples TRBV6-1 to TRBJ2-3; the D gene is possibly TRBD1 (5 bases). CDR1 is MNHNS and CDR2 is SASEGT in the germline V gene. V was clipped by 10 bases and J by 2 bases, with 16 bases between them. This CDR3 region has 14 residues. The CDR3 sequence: CATTTAPDTDTQYF. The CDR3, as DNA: TGTGCCACCACGACAGCCCCTGACACAGATACGCAGTATTTT.

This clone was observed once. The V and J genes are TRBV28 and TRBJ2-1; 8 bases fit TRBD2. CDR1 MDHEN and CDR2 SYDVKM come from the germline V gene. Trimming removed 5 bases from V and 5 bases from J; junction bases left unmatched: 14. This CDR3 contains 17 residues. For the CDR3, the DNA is TGTGCCAGCAGTAAGCTGGGGAGCGGGAGTGAGGACAATGAGCAGTTCTTC. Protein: CASSKLGSGSEDNEQFF.

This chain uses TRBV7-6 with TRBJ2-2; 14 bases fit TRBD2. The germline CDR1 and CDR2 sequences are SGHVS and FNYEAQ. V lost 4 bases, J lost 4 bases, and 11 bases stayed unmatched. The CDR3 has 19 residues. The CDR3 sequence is CASSSRLAGGPRGTGELFF. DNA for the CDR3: TGTGCCAGCAGCTCCCGACTAGCGGGAGGGCCCCGGGGCACCGGGGAGCTGTTTTTT.

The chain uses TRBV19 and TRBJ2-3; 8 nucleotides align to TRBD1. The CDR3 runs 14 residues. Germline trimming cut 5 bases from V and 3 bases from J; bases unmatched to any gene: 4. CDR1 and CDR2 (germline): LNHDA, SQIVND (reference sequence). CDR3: CASSPDRATDTQYF. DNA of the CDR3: TGTGCCAGTAGTCCGGACAGGGCGACAGATACGCAGTATTTT. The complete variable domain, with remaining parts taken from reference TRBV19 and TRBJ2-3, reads DGGITQSPKYLFRKEGQNVTLSCEQNLNHDAMYWYRQDPGQGLRLIYYSQIVNDFQKGDIAEGYSVSREKKESFPLTVTSAQKNPTAFYLCASSPDRATDTQYFGPGTRLTVL.

CDR3 sequence: CASSLEASGLYEQYF. CDR3 bases: TGTGCCAGCAGCTTGGAGGCTAGCGGGCTCTACGAGCAGTACTTC. The V gene is TRBV5-4, the J gene TRBJ2-7, with 8 bases fitting TRBD2. With V trimmed by 0 bases and J by 3 bases, 5 bases remained unmatched. CDR1 SGHNT and CDR2 YYREEE come from the germline V gene (reference sequence). The CDR3 has 15 amino acids.

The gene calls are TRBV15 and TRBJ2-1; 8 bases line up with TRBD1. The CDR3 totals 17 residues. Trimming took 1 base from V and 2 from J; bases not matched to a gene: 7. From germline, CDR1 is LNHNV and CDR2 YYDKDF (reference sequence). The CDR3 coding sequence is TGTGCCACCAGCAGAGCTGTAGACAGGGGAGCCTACAATGAGCAGTTCTTC. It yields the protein CATSRAVDRGAYNEQFF.

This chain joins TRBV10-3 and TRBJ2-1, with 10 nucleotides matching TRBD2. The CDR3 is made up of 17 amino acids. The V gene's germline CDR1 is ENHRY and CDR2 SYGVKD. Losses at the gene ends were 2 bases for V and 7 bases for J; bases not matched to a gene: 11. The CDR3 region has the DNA TGTGCCATCAGTGAGCCGATGCTAGCGGGAGTGGGGAATGAGCAGTTCTTC. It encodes CAISEPMLAGVGNEQFF.

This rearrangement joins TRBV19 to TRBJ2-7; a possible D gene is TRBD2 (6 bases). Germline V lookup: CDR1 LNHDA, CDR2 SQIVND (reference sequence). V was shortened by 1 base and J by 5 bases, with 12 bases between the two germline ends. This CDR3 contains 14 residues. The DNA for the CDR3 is TGTGCCAGTAGTATAGGGCTAGCGCCCGACGAGCAGTACTTC. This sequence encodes CASSIGLAPDEQYF.

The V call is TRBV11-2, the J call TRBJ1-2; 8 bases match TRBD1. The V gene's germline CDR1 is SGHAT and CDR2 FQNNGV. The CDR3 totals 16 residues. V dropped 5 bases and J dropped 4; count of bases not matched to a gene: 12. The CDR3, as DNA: TGTGCCAGCAGCCCGTTAAAACAGGGGGTTAGCTATGGCTACACCTTC. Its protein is CASSPLKQGVSYGYTF.

The CDR3 sequence: CASSRVGATEAFF. In DNA, the CDR3 is TGCGCCAGCAGCCGAGTAGGGGCCACTGAAGCTTTCTTT. The chain joins TRBV4-1 to TRBJ1-1; D perhaps matches TRBD1 (5 bases). Germline CDR1 reads MGHRA; CDR2 reads YSYEKL. The CDR3 contains 13 residues. The germline V and J ends were trimmed by 4 bases and 4 bases, with 10 bases remaining between them.

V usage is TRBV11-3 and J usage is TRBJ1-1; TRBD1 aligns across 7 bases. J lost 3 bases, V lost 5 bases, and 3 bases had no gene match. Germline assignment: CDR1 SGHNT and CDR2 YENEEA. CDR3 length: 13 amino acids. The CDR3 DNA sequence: TGTGCCAGCAGCCTGACAGGGTACACTGAAGCTTTCTTT. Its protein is CASSLTGYTEAFF.

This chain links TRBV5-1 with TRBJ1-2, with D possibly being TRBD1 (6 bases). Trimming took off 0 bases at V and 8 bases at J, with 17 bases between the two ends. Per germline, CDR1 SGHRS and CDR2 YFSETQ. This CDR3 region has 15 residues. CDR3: CASSLESAGDKGYTF. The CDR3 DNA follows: TGCGCCAGCAGCTTGGAATCCGCAGGGGATAAAGGCTACACCTTC. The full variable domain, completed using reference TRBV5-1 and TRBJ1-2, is KAGVTQTPRYLIKTRGQQVTLSCSPISGHRSVSWYQQTPGQGLQFLFEYFSETQRNKGNFPGRFSGRQFSNSRSEMNVSTLELGDSALYLCASSLESAGDKGYTFGSGTRLTVV.

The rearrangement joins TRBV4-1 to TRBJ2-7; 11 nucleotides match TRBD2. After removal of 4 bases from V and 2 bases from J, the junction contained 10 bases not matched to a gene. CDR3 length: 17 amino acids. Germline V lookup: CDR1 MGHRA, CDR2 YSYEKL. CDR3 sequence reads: CASSRDLAGGTTYEQYF. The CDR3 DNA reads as TGCGCCAGCAGCCGAGATCTAGCGGGAGGTACTACCTACGAGCAGTACTTC.

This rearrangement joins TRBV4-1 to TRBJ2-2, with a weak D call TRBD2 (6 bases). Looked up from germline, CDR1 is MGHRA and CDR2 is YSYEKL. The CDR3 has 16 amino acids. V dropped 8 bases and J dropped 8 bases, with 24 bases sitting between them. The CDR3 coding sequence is TGCGCCAGCGGGACTCGACCGGGACTTTCATCGGGGGAGCTGTTTTTT. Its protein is CASGTRPGLSSGELFF.

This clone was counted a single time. The CDR3 loop is CASSLEGGWPEAFF. The CDR3 DNA follows: TGCGCCAGCAGCTTGGAGGGAGGATGGCCTGAAGCTTTCTTT. The chain has TRBV5-1 and TRBJ1-1; D is unresolved. Germline values: CDR1 SGHRS, CDR2 YFSETQ. Between the trimmed V and J ends, which lost 0 bases and 6 bases, there was a span of 12 bases. The CDR3 spans 14 residues.